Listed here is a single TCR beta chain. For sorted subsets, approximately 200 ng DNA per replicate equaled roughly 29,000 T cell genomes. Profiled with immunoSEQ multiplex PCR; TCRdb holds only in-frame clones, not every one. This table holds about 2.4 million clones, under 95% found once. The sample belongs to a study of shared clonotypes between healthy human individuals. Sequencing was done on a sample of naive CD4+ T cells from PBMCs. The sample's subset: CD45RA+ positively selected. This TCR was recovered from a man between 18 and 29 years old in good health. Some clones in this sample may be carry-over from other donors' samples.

The CDR3 bases are TGTGCCAGCAGGCGGCTCAGTTCCTACGAGCAGTACTTC. Translated: CASRRLSSYEQYF. The genes are TRBV6-1 and TRBJ2-7; no clear D gene. The V end was cut by 6 bases, the J end by 1 base, with 10 bases between. CDR3 size: 13 residues. The germline gives CDR1 MNHNS, CDR2 SASEGT.